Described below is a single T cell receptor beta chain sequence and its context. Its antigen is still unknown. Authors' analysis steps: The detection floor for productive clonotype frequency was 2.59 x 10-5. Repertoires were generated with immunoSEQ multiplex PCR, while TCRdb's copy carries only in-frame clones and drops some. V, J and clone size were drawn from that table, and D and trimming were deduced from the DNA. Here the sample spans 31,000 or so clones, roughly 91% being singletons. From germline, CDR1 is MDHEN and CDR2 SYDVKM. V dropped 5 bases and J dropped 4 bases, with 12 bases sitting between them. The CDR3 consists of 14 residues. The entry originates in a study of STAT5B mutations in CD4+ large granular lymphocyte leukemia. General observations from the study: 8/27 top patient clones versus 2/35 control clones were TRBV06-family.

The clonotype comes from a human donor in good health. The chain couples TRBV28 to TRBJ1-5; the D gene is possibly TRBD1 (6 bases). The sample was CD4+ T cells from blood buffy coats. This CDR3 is CASSLTGNNQPQHF. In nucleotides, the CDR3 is TGTGCCAGCAGTCTTACAGGGAATAATCAGCCCCAGCATTTT.